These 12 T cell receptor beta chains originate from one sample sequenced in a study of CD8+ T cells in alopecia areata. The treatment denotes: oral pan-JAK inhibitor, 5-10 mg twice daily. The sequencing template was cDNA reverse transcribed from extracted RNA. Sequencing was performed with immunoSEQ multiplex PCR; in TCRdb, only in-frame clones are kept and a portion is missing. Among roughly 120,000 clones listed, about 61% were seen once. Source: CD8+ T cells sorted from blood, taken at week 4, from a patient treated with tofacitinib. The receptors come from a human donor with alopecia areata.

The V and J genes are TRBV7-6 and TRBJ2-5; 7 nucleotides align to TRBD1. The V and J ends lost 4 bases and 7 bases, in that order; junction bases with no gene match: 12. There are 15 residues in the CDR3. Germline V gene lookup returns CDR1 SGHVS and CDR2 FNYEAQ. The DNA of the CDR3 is TGTGCCAGCAGCTCCACCTTGGGACAGAGAGGGACCCAGTACTTC. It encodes CASSSTLGQRGTQYF.

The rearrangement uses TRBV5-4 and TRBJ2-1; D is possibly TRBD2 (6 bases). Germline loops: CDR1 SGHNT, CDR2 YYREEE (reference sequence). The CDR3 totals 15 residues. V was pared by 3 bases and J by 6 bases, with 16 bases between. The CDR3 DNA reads TGTGCCAGCAGCTCCCCGGGACTTGCCTCCAATGAGCAGTTCTTC. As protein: CASSSPGLASNEQFF.

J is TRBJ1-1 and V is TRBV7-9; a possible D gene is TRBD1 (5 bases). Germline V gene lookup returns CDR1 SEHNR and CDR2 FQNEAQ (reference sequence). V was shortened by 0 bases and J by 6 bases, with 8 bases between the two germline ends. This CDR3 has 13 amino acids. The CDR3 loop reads CASSLAGAPEAFF. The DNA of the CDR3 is TGTGCCAGCAGCTTAGCAGGGGCACCTGAAGCTTTCTTT.

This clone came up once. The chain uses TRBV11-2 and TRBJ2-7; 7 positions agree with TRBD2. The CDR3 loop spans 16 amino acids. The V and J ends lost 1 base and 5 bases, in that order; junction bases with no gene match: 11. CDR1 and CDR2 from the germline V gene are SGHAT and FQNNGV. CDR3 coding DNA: TGTGCCAGCAGCTTAGTAGCGGGCCCCGGGATTGACGAGCAGTACTTC. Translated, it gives CASSLVAGPGIDEQYF.

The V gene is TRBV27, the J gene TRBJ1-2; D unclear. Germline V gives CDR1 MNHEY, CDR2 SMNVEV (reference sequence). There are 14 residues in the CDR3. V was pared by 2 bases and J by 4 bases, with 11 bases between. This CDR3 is CASSLRAAVYGYTF. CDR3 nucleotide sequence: TGTGCCAGCAGTTTAAGGGCAGCCGTCTATGGCTACACCTTC.

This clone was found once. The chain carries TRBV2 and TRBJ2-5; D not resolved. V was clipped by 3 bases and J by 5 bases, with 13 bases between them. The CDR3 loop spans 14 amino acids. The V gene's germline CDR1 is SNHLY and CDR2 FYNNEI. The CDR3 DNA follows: TGTGCCAGCAGTGATGAGGCCCCCTACGAGACCCAGTACTTC. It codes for CASSDEAPYETQYF.

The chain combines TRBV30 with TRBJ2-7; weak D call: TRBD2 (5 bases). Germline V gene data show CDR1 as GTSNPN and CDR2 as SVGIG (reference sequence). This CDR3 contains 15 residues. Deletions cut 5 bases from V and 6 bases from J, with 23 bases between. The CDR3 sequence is CAWGGETRAFIEQYF. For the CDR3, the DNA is TGTGCCTGGGGAGGTGAGACACGGGCCTTTATCGAGCAGTACTTC.

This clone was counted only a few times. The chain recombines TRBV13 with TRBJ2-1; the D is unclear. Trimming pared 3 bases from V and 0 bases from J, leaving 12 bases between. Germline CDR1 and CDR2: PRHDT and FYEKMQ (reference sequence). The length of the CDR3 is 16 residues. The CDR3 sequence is CASSFRSTNSYNEQFF. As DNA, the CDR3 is TGTGCCAGCAGCTTTCGCAGTACAAACTCCTACAATGAGCAGTTCTTC.

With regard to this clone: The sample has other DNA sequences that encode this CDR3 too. The CDR3 reads CASSLGRGYGYTF. CDR3 coding DNA: TGTGCCAGCAGTTTGGGCAGGGGCTATGGCTACACCTTC. This rearrangement joins TRBV27 to TRBJ1-2; the D gene is possibly TRBD1 (6 bases). Trimming shortened V by 3 bases and J by 4 bases, and 9 bases separated the two germline ends. This CDR3 has 13 residues. Per the germline V gene, CDR1 is MNHEY and CDR2 is SMNVEV (reference sequence).

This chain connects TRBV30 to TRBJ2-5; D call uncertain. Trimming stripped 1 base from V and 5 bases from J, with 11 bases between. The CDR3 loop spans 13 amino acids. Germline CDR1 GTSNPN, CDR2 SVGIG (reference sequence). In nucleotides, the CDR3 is TGTGCCTGGAGTGAGAATTCAAGGGAGACCCAGTACTTC. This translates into CAWSENSRETQYF.

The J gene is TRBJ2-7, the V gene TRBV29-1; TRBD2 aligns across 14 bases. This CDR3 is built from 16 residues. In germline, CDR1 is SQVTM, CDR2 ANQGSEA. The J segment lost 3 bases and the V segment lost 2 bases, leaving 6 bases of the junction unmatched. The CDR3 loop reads CSVERATSGGDYEQYF. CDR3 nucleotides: TGCAGCGTTGAAAGGGCGACTAGCGGGGGGGACTACGAGCAGTACTTC.

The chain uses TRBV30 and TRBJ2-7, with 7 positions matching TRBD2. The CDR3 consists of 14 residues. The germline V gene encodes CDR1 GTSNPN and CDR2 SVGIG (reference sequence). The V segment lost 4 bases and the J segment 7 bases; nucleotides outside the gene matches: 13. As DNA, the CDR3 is TGTGCCTGGACAGGGACCGGGGGGTCTTCGGAGCAGTACTTC. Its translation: CAWTGTGGSSEQYF.